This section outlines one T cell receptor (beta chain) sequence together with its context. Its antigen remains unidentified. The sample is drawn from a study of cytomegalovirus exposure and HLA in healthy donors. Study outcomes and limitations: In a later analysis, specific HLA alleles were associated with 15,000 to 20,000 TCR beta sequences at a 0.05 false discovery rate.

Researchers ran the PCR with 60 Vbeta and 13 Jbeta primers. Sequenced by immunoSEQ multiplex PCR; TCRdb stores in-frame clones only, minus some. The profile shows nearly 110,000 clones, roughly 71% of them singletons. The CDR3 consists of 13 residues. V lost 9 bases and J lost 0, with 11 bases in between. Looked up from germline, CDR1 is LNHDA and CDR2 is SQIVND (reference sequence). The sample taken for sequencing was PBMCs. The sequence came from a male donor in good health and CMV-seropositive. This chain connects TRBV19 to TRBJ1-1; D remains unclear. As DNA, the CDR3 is TGTGCCAGCGGGGAAACGATGAACACTGAAGCTTTCTTT. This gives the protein CASGETMNTEAFF.